The TCR beta chain described here comes from a study of CD4 T cells in relation to SARS-CoV-2 and coronaviruses (dated by TCRdb to the early 2020s). For context, the study as a whole: A median age of around 38 years, with a range of about 20 to 75 years, was recorded for the full convalescent cohort of around twelve patients. The approximately twelve convalescent patients included 8 males and 4 females; two subjects were Hispanic. Using patient-derived lymphoblastoid cell lines, the shared crossreactive spike epitopes were mapped to their HLA restriction. Memory CD4+ T cell crossreactivity between SARS-CoV-2 and common cold coronavirus spike proteins was assessed at the TCR clonotype level in the study. The Adaptive Biotechnologies TCR-sequencing kit was used for samples from three pre-COVID donors and for the naive versus memory experiments, whereas the other data were Illumina-based. Expansion assays from other donors in the study were sequenced with a different, Illumina-based TCR-beta assay.

Naive and memory CD4+ T cells were separated from cryopreserved PBMCs by CD4 enrichment followed by EasySep naive CD4+ T cell enrichment. Ficoll-Paque PLUS gradient centrifugation was used to isolate PBMCs from either whole blood or leukapheresis product. PBMCs were either cryopreserved at -140 degrees C or used fresh in the expansion assay. The QIAamp Micro DNA Kit was used to extract genomic DNA from the CD4+ T cells. DNA from uncultured naive and memory CD4+ T cells underwent immunoSEQ TCR-beta sequencing at deep resolution. Per the original workflow: During preprocessing, nonproductive sequences were removed, as were CDR3s that did not start with C, did not end with F or W, or were shorter than 7 amino acids. Cultured and uncultured naive and memory CD4+ repertoires were searched for CDR3s previously identified as spike- and CEF-reactive. Pairwise Levenshtein distance, computed with the stringdist R package after three terminal residues were trimmed from each end, was used as the measure of CDR3 homology. Not all clones reach the TCRdb copy of this immuneACCESS table, which keeps in-frame sequences only. Checked studies attribute under half of the gap to unresolved V genes and leave the rest unexplained. D and trimming come from the DNA, and the V and J calls and clone size come from that table. This sample holds more than 30,000 clones; around 85% were observed only once. Of the sample, about 3% falls within the top ten clones.

About this clone: The antigen this receptor binds is unknown. No base qualities exist here, and no much larger clone lies one base off it.

For CDR1 and CDR2, the germline V gene lists KGHSH and LQKENI. V is pared back by 0 bases and J by 8 bases, with 11 bases lying between the germline termini. The CDR3 runs 14 amino acids, cysteine and phenylalanine included. This entry keeps only the CDR3 DNA: 42 bases, framed from base 1. On the study overall, not on this receptor specifically: Since the crossreactivity analysis centred on spike protein, crossreactivity against other viral proteins was not assessed. The study was constrained by small numbers of patients and of tested TCRs. Roughly 60% of donors had memory CD4+ clonotypes that crossrecognized SARS-CoV-2 and at least one common cold coronavirus spike. Pre-pandemic and post-infection samples were not both contributed by any donor, so tracing of the source of pre-existing responses was limited. Significantly weaker SARS-CoV-2-driven expansion was shown by crossreactive clones than by monoreactive clones, consistent with antigenic imprinting. Naive versus memory sequencing indicated the assay detects memory recall responses rather than primary responses primed during culture.

The TCR sequence derives from an adult with COVID-19. In this chain, TRBV18 is recombined with TRBJ2-1; a confident D gene designation cannot be given. Source material: memory CD4+ T cells from PBMCs. The cell subset or site label corresponds to: memory (non-naive) CD4+ T cells. In nucleotides, the sequence is TGTGCCAGCTCACCACCACGGCCCTCCGATGAGCAGTTCTTC. This yields the protein CASSPPRPSDEQFF. Extended through the reference TRBV18 and TRBJ2-1 proteins, this CDR3 yields the full variable domain: NAGVMQNPRHLVRRRGQEARLRCSPMKGHSHVYWYRQLPEEGLKFMVYLQKENIIDESGMPKERFSAEFPKEGPSILRIQQVVRGDSAAYFCASSPPRPSDEQFFGPGTRLTVL.